A single sample gave rise to the 14 T cell receptor beta chains below, sequenced in a study of cytomegalovirus exposure and HLA in healthy donors. The PCR employed 60 Vbeta primers together with 13 Jbeta primers. Assay used: immunoSEQ multiplex PCR; TCRdb lists only in-frame clones, some missing. The specimen's table records around 130,000 clones. Material: PBMCs. These receptors were taken from a woman between 55 and 75 years old in good health and CMV-seronegative.

V usage is TRBV28 and J usage is TRBJ2-7; D possibly corresponds to TRBD2 (6 bases). The CDR3 runs to 14 residues. Germline values: CDR1 MDHEN, CDR2 SYDVKM. V was clipped by 7 bases and J by 4 bases, with 17 bases between them. CDR3 sequence reads: CASTREEGVYEQYF. The DNA of the CDR3 is TGTGCCAGCACCAGGGAGGAAGGGGTTTACGAGCAGTACTTC.

V gene TRBV29-1 combines with J gene TRBJ2-4; 8 nucleotides line up with TRBD2. J gave up 0 bases and V 8 bases, and 15 bases lay outside the gene matches. The CDR3 is 17 amino acids. The germline V gene encodes CDR1 SQVTM and CDR2 ANQGSEA. The CDR3 DNA follows: TGCAGCCCTGGGGCGGGAGGCCTGATATTAGCCAAAAACATTCAGTACTTC. Amino acid sequence: CSPGAGGLILAKNIQYF.

The V gene is TRBV28, the J gene TRBJ1-2; perhaps TRBD1 as D (5 bases). The CDR3 extends over 15 amino acids. Trimming stripped 11 bases from V and 2 bases from J, with 21 bases between. CDR1 is MDHEN, CDR2 SYDVKM, per germline. CDR3 in DNA: TGTGCCGCCCTACCGGGGGACTTCGGGAACTATGGCTACACCTTC. This translates into CAALPGDFGNYGYTF.

The chain is built from TRBV29-1 and TRBJ1-1; 7 nucleotides agree with TRBD1. Germline CDR1 reads SQVTM; CDR2 reads ANQGSEA. The CDR3 is made up of 14 amino acids. Trimming cost V 6 bases and J 1 base; bases outside gene matches: 8. The CDR3 protein is CSVEPGQTNTEAFF. The CDR3 DNA reads TGCAGCGTGGAACCGGGACAGACGAACACTGAAGCTTTCTTT.

V usage is TRBV4-2 and J usage is TRBJ1-1; 8 bases are a match to TRBD1. V lost 5 bases, J lost 4 bases, and 9 bases stayed unmatched. Germline values: CDR1 LGHNA, CDR2 YNFKEQ. The CDR3 is made up of 15 amino acids. The CDR3: CASSAWDRSTTEAFF. The DNA of the CDR3 is TGTGCCAGCAGCGCCTGGGACAGGTCGACCACTGAAGCTTTCTTT.

The chain links TRBV6-6 to TRBJ2-3; 12 nucleotides line up with TRBD2. The CDR3 has 16 amino acids. The ends lost 4 bases at V and 6 bases at J; junction bases unmatched: 8. Germline V CDR1 and CDR2: MNHNY, SVGAGI (reference sequence). The CDR3 bases are TGTGCCAGCAGTTTAGGACTAGCGGGACCTTCCGATACGCAGTATTTT. Its translation is CASSLGLAGPSDTQYF.

This chain uses TRBV4-1 with TRBJ2-5; a possible D gene is TRBD1 (8 bases). Between the trimmed V and J ends, which lost 1 base and 1 base, there was a span of 19 bases. Germline V gives CDR1 MGHRA, CDR2 YSYEKL. The CDR3 extends over 18 amino acids. The CDR3 region is CASSQGRTGRGSQETQYF. Written as DNA, the CDR3 is TGCGCCAGCAGCCAAGGGCGGACAGGGAGGGGTTCCCAAGAGACCCAGTACTTC.

The V call is TRBV5-1, the J call TRBJ1-2; D is perhaps TRBD1 (5 bases). The CDR3 has 15 residues. Trimming took 5 bases from V and 0 from J, leaving 14 bases between them. From germline, CDR1 is SGHRS and CDR2 YFSETQ. The CDR3 DNA reads TGCGCCAGCAGTGGGGGGGATAGTCCTAACTATGGCTACACCTTC. Encoded protein: CASSGGDSPNYGYTF.

The chain couples TRBV6-1 to TRBJ2-7; D is perhaps TRBD1 (5 bases). The CDR3 is 15 amino acids. Germline-derived CDR1 and CDR2 are MNHNS and SASEGT. The V end was cut by 4 bases, the J end by 1 base, with 14 bases between. This CDR3 reads CASSVDSQGSYEQYF. For the CDR3, the DNA is TGTGCCAGCAGTGTGGATTCTCAGGGATCCTACGAGCAGTACTTC.

V is TRBV6-1 and J is TRBJ1-3; 9 nucleotides line up with TRBD1. Germline CDR1 MNHNS, CDR2 SASEGT. With 6 bases clipped from V and 0 bases from J, the junction kept 3 bases outside the gene matches. CDR3 length: 15 amino acids. The CDR3 DNA reads as TGTGCCAGCAGGAGGGACAGGGACTCTGGAAACACCATATATTTT. Its translation: CASRRDRDSGNTIYF.

The chain is built from TRBV7-8 and TRBJ1-2, with D hard to call. The V gene's germline CDR1 is SGHVS and CDR2 FQNEAQ. The germline V and J ends were trimmed by 6 bases and 2 bases, with 10 bases remaining between them. CDR3 length: 13 amino acids. The CDR3 reads CASSHTQNYGYTF. The CDR3, as DNA: TGTGCCAGCAGTCACACACAGAACTATGGCTACACCTTC.

This sequence joins TRBV18 and TRBJ2-1; 10 nucleotides agree with TRBD1. Trimming took 5 bases from V and 6 from J; bases not matched to a gene: 7. The CDR3 is made up of 15 amino acids. Germline V lookup: CDR1 KGHSH, CDR2 LQKENI. CDR3 region: CASSTGTGVSNEQFF. As DNA, the CDR3 is TGTGCCAGCTCAACCGGGACAGGGGTTAGCAATGAGCAGTTCTTC.

The genes are TRBV7-3 and TRBJ2-2, with TRBD1 matching 8 bases. The CDR3 runs to 15 residues. In germline, CDR1 is SGHTA, CDR2 FQGTGA. Losses at the gene ends were 4 bases for V and 5 bases for J; bases not matched to a gene: 6. The CDR3 DNA reads TGTGCCAGCAGCTCCGGACAGGGTGGAACCGGGGAGCTGTTTTTT. Its protein is CASSSGQGGTGELFF.

The gene calls are TRBV14 and TRBJ1-2; 8 bases fit TRBD1. Germline CDR1 is SGHDN and CDR2 is FVKESK. The CDR3 is 15 residues long. J was trimmed by 4 bases and V by 8 bases; bases with no gene match: 12. The CDR3 nucleotides read TGTGCCAGCTCGCACCGGGACAGGTTGACCTATGGCTACACCTTC. Translating gives CASSHRDRLTYGYTF. Using reference TRBV14 and TRBJ1-2 for the parts outside the CDR3, the full variable domain is EAGVTQFPSHSVIEKGQTVTLRCDPISGHDNLYWYRRVMGKEIKFLLHFVKESKQDESGMPNNRFLAERTGGTYSTLKVQPAELEDSGVYFCASSHRDRLTYGYTFGSGTRLTVV.